These T cell receptor beta chains were read from a single sample in a study of T cell repertoires in cytomegalovirus infection. TCRdb used MiXCR to reprocess the reads, holding one entry per CDR3 protein. This sample has tens of thousands of distinct CDR3 sequences; about 4% occur once, and the top ten carry around 22%. Sequenced sample: PBMCs. The receptors shown here come from a human donor in good health (CMV status not recorded). Some clones in this sample may be carry-over from other donors' samples. CDR3s include the opening cysteine and the closing phenylalanine or tryptophan. Each record gives: D gene, CDR3 length, V gene, clone size, J gene, CDR3 protein, CDR3 DNA. The D gene is left open where the match is weak. Clone size is stated in some rows and not others, as once, few, many or a class when expanded.

d_gene: TRBD1; len: 16; v_gene: TRBV7-8; abundance: many; j_gene: TRBJ2-5; CDR3aa: CASSLGTGGISETQYF; CDR3nt: TGTGCCAGCAGCTTAGGGACAGGGGGCATCTCAGAGACCCAGTACTTC
d_gene: NA; len: 15; v_gene: TRBV7-3; abundance: many; j_gene: TRBJ2-1; CDR3aa: CASSLVGGGYNEQFF; CDR3nt: TGTGCCAGCAGCTTAGTAGGGGGGGGCTACAATGAGCAGTTCTTC
d_gene: NA; len: 14; v_gene: TRBV12-3/TRBV12-4; abundance: many; j_gene: TRBJ2-5; CDR3aa: CASSLWARQETQYF; CDR3nt: TGTGCCAGCAGTTTATGGGCACGTCAAGAGACCCAGTACTTC
d_gene: TRBD2; len: 17; v_gene: TRBV28; abundance: large; j_gene: TRBJ2-3; CDR3aa: CASSLEPGAGATDTQYF; CDR3nt: TGTGCCAGCAGTTTAGAACCCGGAGCGGGAGCCACAGATACGCAGTATTTT
d_gene: NA; len: 15; v_gene: TRBV7-9; abundance: many; j_gene: TRBJ2-3; CDR3aa: CASSYSGVVTDTQYF; CDR3nt: TGTGCCAGCAGCTATTCAGGGGTGGTTACAGATACGCAGTATTTT
d_gene: NA; len: 15; v_gene: TRBV12-5; abundance: many; j_gene: TRBJ2-5; CDR3aa: CASGLAGGGRETQYF; CDR3nt: TGTGCTAGTGGCCTTGCGGGCGGAGGTCGTGAGACCCAGTACTTC
d_gene: TRBD1; len: 12; v_gene: TRBV5-1; abundance: once; j_gene: TRBJ2-7; CDR3aa: CASSEDRGEQYF; CDR3nt: TGCGCCAGCAGCGAGGACAGGGGCGAGCAGTACTTC
d_gene: NA; len: 14; v_gene: TRBV7-2; abundance: many; j_gene: TRBJ2-1; CDR3aa: CASSLAVSLDEQFF; CDR3nt: TGTGCCAGCAGCTTAGCGGTTAGCCTCGATGAGCAGTTCTTC
d_gene: NA; len: 17; v_gene: TRBV6-6; abundance: few; j_gene: TRBJ2-1; CDR3aa: CASSYVQLFGSYNEQFF; CDR3nt: TGTGCCAGCAGTTACGTACAGCTTTTTGGGTCCTACAATGAGCAGTTCTTC
d_gene: TRBD1; len: 13; v_gene: TRBV20-1; abundance: many; j_gene: TRBJ2-7; CDR3aa: CSARDWTGGEQYF; CDR3nt: TGCAGTGCTAGAGATTGGACAGGGGGCGAGCAGTACTTC
d_gene: TRBD2; len: 18; v_gene: TRBV7-6; abundance: many; j_gene: TRBJ2-2; CDR3aa: CASSPSSGLAGNTGELFF; CDR3nt: TGTGCCAGCAGCCCTTCAAGCGGACTAGCGGGAAACACCGGGGAGCTGTTTTTT
d_gene: NA; len: 14; v_gene: TRBV20-1; abundance: many; j_gene: TRBJ2-5; CDR3aa: CSARGGLGKETQYF; CDR3nt: TGCAGTGCTAGAGGCGGACTGGGGAAAGAGACCCAGTACTTC
d_gene: NA; len: 14; v_gene: TRBV6-2/TRBV6-3; abundance: many; j_gene: TRBJ1-5; CDR3aa: CASRSGQLSQPQHF; CDR3nt: TGTGCCAGCAGATCTGGACAACTCAGTCAGCCCCAGCATTTT
d_gene: TRBD2; len: 15; v_gene: TRBV6-1; abundance: many; j_gene: TRBJ2-7; CDR3aa: CASSAGLAGVNEQYF; CDR3nt: TGTGCCAGCAGTGCCGGACTAGCGGGAGTGAACGAGCAGTACTTC
d_gene: TRBD2; len: 15; v_gene: TRBV20-1; abundance: many; j_gene: TRBJ2-5; CDR3aa: CSASWLAGGPETQYF; CDR3nt: TGCAGTGCTAGTTGGCTAGCGGGAGGCCCGGAGACCCAGTACTTC
d_gene: TRBD1; len: 13; v_gene: TRBV7-2; abundance: many; j_gene: TRBJ2-7; CDR3aa: CASSWDRDYEQYF; CDR3nt: TGTGCCAGCAGCTGGGACAGGGATTACGAGCAGTACTTC
d_gene: TRBD1; len: 17; v_gene: TRBV7-8; abundance: NA; j_gene: TRBJ2-1; CDR3aa: CASSAMHGQGAYNEQFF; CDR3nt: TGTGCCAGCAGCGCAATGCATGGACAGGGAGCCTACAATGAGCAGTTCTTC
d_gene: NA; len: 14; v_gene: TRBV6-5; abundance: many; j_gene: TRBJ2-7; CDR3aa: CASSYAGGYYEQYF; CDR3nt: TGTGCCAGCAGTTACGCAGGGGGGTACTACGAGCAGTACTTC
d_gene: NA; len: 12; v_gene: TRBV7-6; abundance: many; j_gene: TRBJ1-1; CDR3aa: CASSFPPSEAFF; CDR3nt: TGTGCCAGCAGCTTCCCTCCCTCTGAAGCTTTCTTT
d_gene: NA; len: 15; v_gene: TRBV7-2; abundance: many; j_gene: TRBJ2-2; CDR3aa: CASSLAATNTGELFF; CDR3nt: TGTGCCAGCAGCTTAGCGGCGACGAACACCGGGGAGCTGTTTTTT
d_gene: NA; len: 15; v_gene: TRBV7-2; abundance: many; j_gene: TRBJ1-1; CDR3aa: CASSLGRGLNTEAFF; CDR3nt: TGTGCCAGCAGCCTGGGGCGGGGTTTGAACACTGAAGCTTTCTTT
d_gene: NA; len: 14; v_gene: TRBV7-9; abundance: few; j_gene: TRBJ2-7; CDR3aa: CASSSMTGSYEQYF; CDR3nt: TGTGCCAGCAGTTCCATGACAGGCTCCTACGAGCAGTACTTC
d_gene: TRBD2; len: 14; v_gene: TRBV7-3; abundance: NA; j_gene: TRBJ2-3; CDR3aa: CASSSSTSFNTQYF; CDR3nt: TGTGCCAGCAGCTCCTCGACTAGCTTCAATACGCAGTATTTT
d_gene: TRBD2; len: 19; v_gene: TRBV5-5; abundance: many; j_gene: TRBJ2-3; CDR3aa: CASSLLVAGGVSATDTQYF; CDR3nt: TGTGCCAGCAGCTTGCTCGTCGCGGGAGGGGTCTCAGCCACAGATACGCAGTATTTT
d_gene: NA; len: 14; v_gene: TRBV5-4; abundance: many; j_gene: TRBJ1-6; CDR3aa: CASSLSVSNSPLHF; CDR3nt: TGTGCCAGCAGCTTGAGTGTTTCTAATTCACCCCTCCACTTT
d_gene: TRBD1; len: 11; v_gene: TRBV6-8; abundance: many; j_gene: TRBJ2-1; CDR3aa: CASSRDREQFF; CDR3nt: TGTGCCAGCAGTCGGGACAGAGAGCAGTTCTTC
d_gene: TRBD2; len: 15; v_gene: TRBV11-2; abundance: many; j_gene: TRBJ2-5; CDR3aa: CASSLVVAGKETQYF; CDR3nt: TGTGCCAGCAGCTTAGTAGTAGCGGGGAAAGAGACCCAGTACTTC
d_gene: TRBD1; len: 12; v_gene: TRBV20-1; abundance: many; j_gene: TRBJ1-1; CDR3aa: CSVRQGGGEAFF; CDR3nt: TGCAGTGTCCGACAGGGGGGGGGTGAAGCTTTCTTT
d_gene: NA; len: 15; v_gene: TRBV11-2; abundance: many; j_gene: TRBJ1-1; CDR3aa: CASSLDPAELTEAFF; CDR3nt: TGTGCCAGCAGCTTAGATCCGGCGGAGTTAACTGAAGCTTTCTTT
d_gene: NA; len: 14; v_gene: TRBV2; abundance: many; j_gene: TRBJ1-2; CDR3aa: CASSEAWETNGYTF; CDR3nt: TGTGCCAGCAGTGAAGCTTGGGAAACCAATGGCTACACCTTC
d_gene: NA; len: 15; v_gene: TRBV2; abundance: many; j_gene: TRBJ2-7; CDR3aa: CASSVDRSTFYEQYF; CDR3nt: TGTGCCAGCAGTGTCGACAGGTCGACTTTCTACGAGCAGTACTTC
d_gene: NA; len: 14; v_gene: TRBV19; abundance: many; j_gene: TRBJ1-3; CDR3aa: CASGLAGSGNTIYF; CDR3nt: TGTGCCAGTGGACTGGCAGGCTCTGGAAACACCATATATTTT
d_gene: NA; len: 15; v_gene: TRBV7-2; abundance: many; j_gene: TRBJ2-1; CDR3aa: CASSWDLSSYNEQFF; CDR3nt: TGTGCCAGCAGCTGGGACTTGAGCTCCTACAATGAGCAGTTCTTC
d_gene: NA; len: 15; v_gene: TRBV9; abundance: many; j_gene: TRBJ1-5; CDR3aa: CASSVEGNKGQPQHF; CDR3nt: TGTGCCAGCAGCGTAGAGGGGAATAAGGGTCAGCCCCAGCATTTT
d_gene: NA; len: 15; v_gene: TRBV7-2; abundance: many; j_gene: TRBJ2-6; CDR3aa: CASSLGGKGANVLTF; CDR3nt: TGTGCCAGCAGCTTAGGAGGGAAAGGCGCCAACGTCCTGACTTTC
d_gene: NA; len: 16; v_gene: TRBV28; abundance: many; j_gene: TRBJ1-5; CDR3aa: CASSFGFVQGAQPQHF; CDR3nt: TGTGCCAGCAGTTTCGGCTTCGTCCAGGGAGCTCAGCCCCAGCATTTT
d_gene: NA; len: 13; v_gene: TRBV11-1; abundance: many; j_gene: TRBJ2-7; CDR3aa: CASSSRAAYEQYF; CDR3nt: TGTGCCAGCAGCTCCAGGGCGGCCTACGAGCAGTACTTC
d_gene: NA; len: 15; v_gene: TRBV7-2; abundance: many; j_gene: TRBJ2-4; CDR3aa: CASSLASVTRNIQYF; CDR3nt: TGTGCCAGCAGCTTAGCCTCTGTGACCCGAAACATTCAGTACTTC
d_gene: TRBD1; len: 13; v_gene: TRBV29-1; abundance: many; j_gene: TRBJ2-7; CDR3aa: CSVVGTGSYEQYF; CDR3nt: TGCAGCGTTGTCGGGACAGGGTCCTACGAGCAGTACTTC
d_gene: TRBD2; len: 16; v_gene: TRBV7-2; abundance: many; j_gene: TRBJ2-3; CDR3aa: CASSFLLAGRADTQYF; CDR3nt: TGTGCCAGCAGCTTCCTCCTAGCGGGAAGAGCAGATACGCAGTATTTT
d_gene: NA; len: 12; v_gene: TRBV5-5; abundance: many; j_gene: TRBJ2-5; CDR3aa: CASSLGKETQYF; CDR3nt: TGTGCCAGCAGCTTGGGCAAAGAGACCCAGTACTTC
d_gene: TRBD2; len: 16; v_gene: TRBV7-2; abundance: many; j_gene: TRBJ2-1; CDR3aa: CASSLYRGRVYNEQFF; CDR3nt: TGTGCCAGCAGCTTATATCGCGGGAGGGTATACAATGAGCAGTTCTTC
d_gene: NA; len: 14; v_gene: TRBV6-2/TRBV6-3; abundance: many; j_gene: TRBJ2-3; CDR3aa: CASSYVRATDTQYF; CDR3nt: TGTGCCAGCAGTTACGTACGAGCCACAGATACGCAGTATTTT
d_gene: NA; len: 16; v_gene: TRBV7-2; abundance: many; j_gene: TRBJ2-3; CDR3aa: CASSSGLAVGTDTQYF; CDR3nt: TGTGCCAGCAGCAGCGGGCTAGCAGTCGGTACGGATACGCAGTATTTT
d_gene: NA; len: 11; v_gene: TRBV6-8; abundance: many; j_gene: TRBJ2-1; CDR3aa: CASSRESEQFF; CDR3nt: TGTGCCAGCAGCAGGGAGAGTGAGCAGTTCTTC
d_gene: NA; len: 17; v_gene: TRBV7-2; abundance: many; j_gene: TRBJ1-1; CDR3aa: CASSLVFGQLTGTEAFF; CDR3nt: TGTGCCAGCAGCTTAGTATTCGGACAGCTTACGGGCACTGAAGCTTTCTTT
d_gene: NA; len: 15; v_gene: TRBV28; abundance: many; j_gene: TRBJ2-2; CDR3aa: CASSFRFANTGELFF; CDR3nt: TGTGCCAGCAGCTTTAGGTTCGCGAACACCGGGGAGCTGTTTTTT
d_gene: NA; len: 16; v_gene: TRBV7-2; abundance: many; j_gene: TRBJ1-2; CDR3aa: CASSPNPVPSGYGYTF; CDR3nt: TGTGCCAGCAGCCCCAACCCGGTTCCGTCGGGGTATGGCTACACCTTC
d_gene: NA; len: 15; v_gene: TRBV7-8; abundance: few; j_gene: TRBJ2-3; CDR3aa: CASSLGGGAHHTQYF; CDR3nt: TGTGCCAGCAGCTTAGGGGGGGGGGCGCATCATACGCAGTATTTT
d_gene: NA; len: 15; v_gene: TRBV19; abundance: many; j_gene: TRBJ1-2; CDR3aa: CASSPRALRSLGYTF; CDR3nt: TGTGCCAGTAGTCCGAGGGCCCTAAGGAGTCTCGGCTACACCTTC
d_gene: TRBD1; len: 15; v_gene: TRBV5-6; abundance: many; j_gene: TRBJ2-3; CDR3aa: CASSLTGLVPDTQYF; CDR3nt: TGTGCCAGCAGCCTGACAGGGTTGGTGCCAGATACGCAGTATTTT
d_gene: NA; len: 18; v_gene: TRBV7-2; abundance: many; j_gene: TRBJ2-7; CDR3aa: CASSLPSVGSGVNYEQYF; CDR3nt: TGTGCCAGCAGCTTACCTAGTGTCGGGTCGGGGGTCAACTACGAGCAGTACTTC
d_gene: NA; len: 13; v_gene: TRBV28; abundance: many; j_gene: TRBJ2-2; CDR3aa: CASSLRDPGELFF; CDR3nt: TGTGCCAGCAGTTTAAGGGACCCCGGGGAGCTGTTTTTT
d_gene: NA; len: 15; v_gene: TRBV5-4; abundance: many; j_gene: TRBJ2-4; CDR3aa: CASSPDRGPKNIQYF; CDR3nt: TGTGCCAGCAGCCCCGATAGGGGACCCAAAAACATTCAGTACTTC
d_gene: NA; len: 15; v_gene: TRBV7-9; abundance: many; j_gene: TRBJ1-1; CDR3aa: CASSLPAGVGTEAFF; CDR3nt: TGTGCCAGCAGCCTACCCGCAGGGGTTGGGACTGAAGCTTTCTTT
d_gene: TRBD1; len: 17; v_gene: TRBV7-4; abundance: many; j_gene: TRBJ2-4; CDR3aa: CASSLAGTELAKNIQYF; CDR3nt: TGTGCCAGCAGCTTAGCCGGGACAGAACTAGCCAAAAACATTCAGTACTTC
d_gene: NA; len: 16; v_gene: TRBV7-9; abundance: many; j_gene: TRBJ1-2; CDR3aa: CASSPGRERANYGYTF; CDR3nt: TGTGCCAGCAGCCCCGGCCGGGAGAGGGCTAACTATGGCTACACCTTC